This passage covers 7 T cell receptor beta chains from one sample sequenced in a study of OX40 agonist ivuxolimab in advanced cancers. Libraries were made using the immunoSEQ multiplex PCR assay. The table was pulled from immuneACCESS by TCRdb, which kept in-frame rearrangements only. Such tables lose some clones; where checked, under half of the loss comes from unresolved V genes, and the rest has no known cause. The sample includes tens of thousands of clones, with 89% observed a single time. The ten largest clones take up over 15% of the sample. Sequenced material: CD4+ or CD8+ T cells sorted from blood, taken in a trial of the OX40 agonist ivuxolimab. The receptors derive from an adult with an advanced solid tumor such as melanoma, head and neck, liver or kidney cancer.

Notes on this clone: Compared with germline, one end of the junction differs, possibly owing to a read error. The V and J genes are TRBV6-5 and TRBJ1-5, with D maybe TRBD1 (6 bases). Germline loops: CDR1 MNHEY, CDR2 SVGAGI. The CDR3 has 14 amino acids. The DNA for the CDR3 is TGTGCCATCAGTGATACAGGGAGCAATCAGCCCCAGCATTTT. It specifies CAISDTGSNQPQHF.

This chain connects TRBV7-6 to TRBJ2-7; no reliable D call. CDR1 is SGHVS and CDR2 is FNYEAQ in the germline V gene. The CDR3 has 13 residues. Trimming removed 4 bases at V and 0 bases at J, with 7 bases between. The CDR3 DNA reads TGTGCCAGCAGCTCCTTAAGCTCCTACGAGCAGTACTTC. Amino acid sequence: CASSSLSSYEQYF.

This clone was recorded once. The chain recombines TRBV9 with TRBJ2-5; 10 bases are shared with TRBD1. The junction had 9 bases not matched to a gene; V was cut back by 3 bases and J by 4 bases. Germline V gene sequence: CDR1 SGDLS, CDR2 YYNGEE. The length of the CDR3 is 16 residues. The CDR3, as DNA: TGTGCCAGCAGCGGAAGCTCGACAGGGGGCGGAGAGACCCAGTACTTC. Its translation is CASSGSSTGGGETQYF. Looking up the rest from reference TRBV9 and TRBJ2-5 gives the full variable domain: DSGVTQTPKHLITATGQRVTLRCSPRSGDLSVYWYQQSLDQGLQFLIQYYNGEERAKGNILERFSAQQFPDLHSELNLSSLELGDSALYFCASSGSSTGGGETQYFGPGTRLLVL.

V is TRBV21-1 and J is TRBJ1-5. TRBV21-1 is flagged as a pseudogene. This CDR3 has 11 residues. The CDR3 DNA is TGTGCCAGCAGCGGAAATCAGCCCCAGCATTTT. Protein: CASSGNQPQHF.

The chain recombines TRBV30 with TRBJ2-7; D uncertain. Germline V gene data show CDR1 as GTSNPN and CDR2 as SVGIG (reference sequence). Trimming shortened V by 4 bases and J by 3 bases, and 10 bases separated the two germline ends. CDR3 length equals 12 residues. This CDR3 reads CAWNLPNYEQYF. For the CDR3, the DNA is TGTGCCTGGAACCTACCGAACTACGAGCAGTACTTC. Looking up the rest from reference TRBV30 and TRBJ2-7 gives the full variable domain: SQTIHQWPATLVQPVGSPLSLECTVEGTSNPNLYWYRQAAGRGLQLLFYSVGIGQISSEVPQNLSASRPQDRQFILSSKKLLLSDSGFYLCAWNLPNYEQYFGPGTRLTVT.

The rearrangement joins TRBV28 to TRBJ1-4, with 7 bases identical to TRBD1. Unmatched junction bases numbered 12, after V lost 3 bases and J lost 8 bases. The CDR3 runs 16 residues. CDR1 and CDR2 from the germline V gene are MDHEN and SYDVKM. CDR3 nucleotides: TGTGCCAGCAGTTTGGGTTACAGGGGATCGGGGGAAAAACTGTTTTTT. As protein: CASSLGYRGSGEKLFF.

The V gene is TRBV7-8, the J gene TRBJ1-1, with TRBD1 as a possible D gene (6 bases). Trimming took off 1 base at V and 2 bases at J, with 11 bases between the two ends. CDR3 length: 15 residues. Germline assignment: CDR1 SGHVS and CDR2 FQNEAQ. The CDR3 nucleotides are TGTGCCAGCAGCTTAGAGGGACAAACCAACACTGAAGCTTTCTTT. Protein: CASSLEGQTNTEAFF.